The clone carrying this T cell receptor beta chain was seen a single time. The repertoire was sequenced with immunoSEQ multiplex PCR; TCRdb's copy has only in-frame clones and lacks some. The sample includes around 110,000 clones, 90% of them seen just once. This specimen belongs to a study of OX40 agonist ivuxolimab in advanced cancers. This CDR3 is built from 11 residues. Between the trimmed V and J ends, which lost 4 bases and 7 bases, there was a span of 7 bases. Germline V gene data show CDR1 as SGHVS and CDR2 as FQNEAQ. The TCR was taken from an adult with an advanced solid tumor such as melanoma, head and neck, liver or kidney cancer. This specimen was CD4+ or CD8+ T cells sorted from blood, taken in a trial of the OX40 agonist ivuxolimab. The chain links TRBV7-8 to TRBJ1-2; the D is unclear. CDR3 region: CASSSEIGYTF. CDR3 coding DNA: TGTGCCAGCAGCTCCGAGATTGGCTACACCTTC.